This T cell receptor (beta chain) was sequenced in a study of beta chain features in type 1 diabetes. General study points: Healthy donors had naive, central memory and Treg TCRB repertoires that appeared less similar than those seen among patients.

Of note for this clone: Its target is unknown.

Germline CDR1 SEHNR, CDR2 FQNEAQ (reference sequence). The CDR3 extends over 17 amino acids. Germline trimming cut 1 base from V and 5 bases from J; bases unmatched to any gene: 4. Every isolated RNA sample was fully reverse transcribed, so sequencing captured expressed TCRB transcripts. The assay was immunoSEQ multiplex PCR, and TCRdb's table has in-frame clones only and misses some. Of some 500,000 clones in the sample, approximately 10% were seen once. The rearrangement joins TRBV7-9 to TRBJ2-1, with 14 positions matching TRBD2. This receptor was obtained from a woman between 18 and 29 years old in good health. Sequenced: naive CD4+ T cells from blood. The chain's CDR3 is CASSLELTSGRDNEQFF. CDR3 nucleotide sequence: TGTGCCAGCAGCTTAGAATTGACTAGCGGGAGGGACAATGAGCAGTTCTTC.